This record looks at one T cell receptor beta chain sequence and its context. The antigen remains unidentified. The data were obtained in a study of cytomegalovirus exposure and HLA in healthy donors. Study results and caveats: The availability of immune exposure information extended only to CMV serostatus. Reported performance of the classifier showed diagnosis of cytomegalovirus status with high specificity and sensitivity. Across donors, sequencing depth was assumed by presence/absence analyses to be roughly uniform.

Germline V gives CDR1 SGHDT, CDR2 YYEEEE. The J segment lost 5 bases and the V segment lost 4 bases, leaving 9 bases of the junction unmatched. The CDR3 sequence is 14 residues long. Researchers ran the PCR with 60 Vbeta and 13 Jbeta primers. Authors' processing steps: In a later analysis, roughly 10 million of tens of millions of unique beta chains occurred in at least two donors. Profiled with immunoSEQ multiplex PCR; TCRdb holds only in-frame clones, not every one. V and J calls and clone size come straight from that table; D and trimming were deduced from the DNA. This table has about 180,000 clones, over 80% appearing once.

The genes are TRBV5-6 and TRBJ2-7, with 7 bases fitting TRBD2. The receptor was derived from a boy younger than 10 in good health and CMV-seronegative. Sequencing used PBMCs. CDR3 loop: CASSPGREFDEQYF. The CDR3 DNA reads TGTGCCAGCAGCCCGGGGCGGGAGTTCGACGAGCAGTACTTC.